One and the same sample provided the 10 T cell receptor beta chains below, sequenced in a study of Graves' ophthalmopathy and Graves' hyperthyroidism. TCR beta CDR3 regions were amplified from RNA transcripts. First-round RT-PCR used HTBI primers; second-round multiplex PCR followed. Using its own MiXCR run on the multiplex PCR reads, TCRdb lists one record per CDR3 protein. The sample holds 300,000 or so distinct CDR3 sequences, 17% seen once. Sequencing used peripheral blood. The receptors come from an adult man with Graves' ophthalmopathy.

This clonotype was observed many times. The V and J genes are TRBV20-1 and TRBJ2-5; 12 bases map to TRBD2. The J segment lost 5 bases and the V segment lost 3 bases, leaving 7 bases of the junction unmatched. Germline V gene data show CDR1 as DFQATT and CDR2 as SNEGSKA (reference sequence). CDR3 length: 15 residues. The CDR3 is CSASRPSGGGETQYF. CDR3 DNA sequence: TGCAGTGCTAGTCGGCCTAGCGGGGGGGGGGAGACCCAGTACTTC.

This clonotype has at least ten counts. The genes are TRBV20-1 and TRBJ1-6; the match to TRBD1 covers 9 bases. The J segment lost 8 bases and the V segment lost 0 bases, leaving 5 bases of the junction unmatched. CDR3 size: 15 residues. Germline V gives CDR1 DFQATT, CDR2 SNEGSKA (reference sequence). CDR3 DNA: TGCAGTGCTAGAGAGGGGACAGGGACAGATTCACCCCTCCACTTT. Amino acids: CSAREGTGTDSPLHF.

This clonotype was seen many times. The chain uses TRBV7-2 and TRBJ2-5; tentative D call: TRBD2 (5 bases). Between the trimmed V and J ends, which lost 5 bases and 10 bases, there was a span of 17 bases. The CDR3 sequence is 13 residues long. CDR1 and CDR2 from the germline V gene are SGHTA and FQGNSA. The CDR3 reads CASSPRVGEGQYF. The CDR3 nucleotides are TGTGCCAGCAGCCCCCGAGTGGGCGAGGGCCAGTACTTC. Drawing the rest from reference TRBV7-2 and TRBJ2-5, the complete variable domain is GAGVSQSPSNKVTEKGKDVELRCDPISGHTALYWYRQSLGQGLEFLIYFQGNSAPDKSGLPSDRFSAERTGGSVSTLTIQRTQQEDSAVYLCASSPRVGEGQYFGPGTRLLVL.

This rearrangement joins TRBV25-1 to TRBJ2-7, with TRBD1 as a possible D gene (5 bases). The V gene's germline CDR1 is MGHDK and CDR2 SYGVNS. The CDR3 length is 12 residues. Trimming cost V 6 bases and J 3 bases, with 9 bases left between them. This CDR3 is CASSEDIYEQYF. The CDR3 DNA reads TGTGCCAGCAGCGAGGACATCTACGAGCAGTACTTC.

Many counts were recorded for this clonotype. The chain employs TRBV11-2 and TRBJ2-7, with D hard to call. Germline CDR1 SGHAT, CDR2 FQNNGV. V was clipped by 3 bases and J by 0 bases, with 9 bases between them. The CDR3 runs to 14 residues. The CDR3 nucleotides are TGTGCCAGCAGCTTTACTGGCATCTCCTACGAGCAGTACTTC. Its protein product is CASSFTGISYEQYF. The full variable domain, in which reference TRBV11-2 and TRBJ2-7 provide the parts outside the CDR3, is EAGVAQSPRYKIIEKRQSVAFWCNPISGHATLYWYQQILGQGPKLLIQFQNNGVVDDSQLPKDRFSAERLKGVDSTLKIQPAKLEDSAVYLCASSFTGISYEQYFGPGTRLTVT.

This clonotype was detected many times. This chain joins TRBV7-9 and TRBJ1-1, with D perhaps TRBD1 (5 bases). The CDR3 runs to 13 residues. The V gene's germline CDR1 is SEHNR and CDR2 FQNEAQ (reference sequence). V lost 5 bases and J 10 bases, leaving 17 bases between the germline ends. CDR3 sequence reads: CASSDSGGVGAFF. CDR3 DNA: TGTGCCAGCAGCGATTCTGGGGGGGTGGGAGCTTTCTTT.

Concerning this clonotype: It may be a read error: a sequence one base away is much more abundant. The CDR3 bases are TGCATTGCTAGGGCACTAGCGGGTACATCCTACGAGCAGTACTTC. Translated: CIARALAGTSYEQYF. The rearrangement links TRBV20-1 to TRBJ2-7; 9 nucleotides align to TRBD2. The CDR3 totals 15 residues. CDR1 is DFQATT and CDR2 is SNEGSKA in the germline V gene (reference sequence).

This clonotype was seen at least ten times. The V call is TRBV9, the J call TRBJ1-2; 9 nucleotides align to TRBD1. V lost 3 bases to trimming and J lost 4 bases; unmatched junction nucleotides: 7. CDR1 and CDR2 (germline): SGDLS, YYNGEE. This CDR3 spans 15 amino acids. This CDR3 is CASSESGTGIYGYTF. In DNA form, the CDR3 reads TGTGCCAGCAGCGAGAGCGGGACAGGGATCTATGGCTACACCTTC.

This clonotype was seen many times. This chain links TRBV4-1 with TRBJ2-7, with 11 nucleotides matching TRBD2. The germline V gene has CDR1 MGHRA and CDR2 YSYEKL. The J segment lost 10 bases and the V segment lost 4 bases, leaving 9 bases of the junction unmatched. The CDR3 runs 14 residues. The DNA of the CDR3 is TGCGCCAGCAGCCCCAAGACTAGCGGGATGTGTCAGTACTTC. It is translated as CASSPKTSGMCQYF.

The chain couples TRBV29-1 to TRBJ1-1; the D is unclear. The CDR3 is made up of 12 amino acids. CDR1 is SQVTM, CDR2 ANQGSEA, per germline. The V gene lost 5 bases and the J gene lost 1 base, with 8 bases spanning the gap. The CDR3 loop reads CSVQYENTEAFF. The CDR3 nucleotides read TGCAGCGTTCAATACGAGAACACTGAAGCTTTCTTT.